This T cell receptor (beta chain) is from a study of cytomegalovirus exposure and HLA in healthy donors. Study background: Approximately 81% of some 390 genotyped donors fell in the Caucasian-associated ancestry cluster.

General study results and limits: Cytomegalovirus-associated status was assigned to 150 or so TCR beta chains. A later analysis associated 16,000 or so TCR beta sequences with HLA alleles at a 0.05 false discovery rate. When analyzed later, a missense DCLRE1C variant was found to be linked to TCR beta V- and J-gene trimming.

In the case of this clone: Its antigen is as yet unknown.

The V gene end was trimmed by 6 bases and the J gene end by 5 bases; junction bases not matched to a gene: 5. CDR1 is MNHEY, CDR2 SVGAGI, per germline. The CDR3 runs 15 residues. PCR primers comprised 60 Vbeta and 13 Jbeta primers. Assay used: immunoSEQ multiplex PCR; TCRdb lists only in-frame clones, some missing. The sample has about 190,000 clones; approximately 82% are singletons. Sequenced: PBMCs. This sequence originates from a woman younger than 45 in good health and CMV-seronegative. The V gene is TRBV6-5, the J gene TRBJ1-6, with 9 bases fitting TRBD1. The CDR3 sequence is CASSRDRVDNSPLHF. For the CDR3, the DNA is TGTGCCAGCAGCCGGGACAGGGTCGATAATTCACCCCTCCACTTT.